This T cell receptor (beta chain) originates from a study of long-term antiretroviral therapy in people with HIV. About the research overall: There is a gap of about a decade between the earliest samples and the later 2015 immediate-ART recommendation. Study-level points and caveats: Dominating the repertoire at all time points were the clones that expanded before ART. It was not possible to obtain data on ART adherence, viral resistance or therapy changes.

Regarding this clone: The antigen is not known.

An immunoSEQ assay, version v3.0, was performed at survey level. The assay was immunoSEQ multiplex PCR, and TCRdb's table has in-frame clones only and misses some. The sample shows 20,000 to 25,000 clones, around four fifths of them seen only once. Sequencing used unsorted PBMCs, obtained roughly 4 years after starting antiretroviral therapy. The receptor's source is a man aged 18 to 30 with HIV.

CDR3 sequence (DNA): TGTGCCAGCAGCCCACAGGGATTTAGCACAGATACGCAGTATTTT. Translating gives CASSPQGFSTDTQYF. The chain employs TRBV7-2 and TRBJ2-3, with a possible D match to TRBD1 (6 bases). The CDR3 consists of 15 residues. Germline CDR1 is SGHTA and CDR2 is FQGNSA. V was pared by 5 bases and J by 0 bases, with 12 bases between.